Shown below are 29 T cell receptor beta chains from a single sample sequenced in a study of T cells in tuberculosis. Time point defined: new active TB diagnosis, blood taken before or within 7 days of starting treatment. Method: immunoSEQ multiplex PCR; TCRdb's copy keeps in-frame clones and lacks some. The table has 20,000 to 25,000 clones, about 85% seen once; the top ten hold under 15%. The source was PBMCs, collected at tuberculosis diagnosis. Receptors were obtained from an adult with tuberculosis.

The chain carries TRBV19 and TRBJ2-7, with TRBD2 identical over 7 bases. J lost 3 bases, V lost 3 bases, and 8 bases had no gene match. CDR1 and CDR2 from the germline V gene are LNHDA and SQIVND (reference sequence). The CDR3 contains 15 residues. For the CDR3, the DNA is TGTGCCAGTAGTATCTTCTCCAGCGGGAACTACGAGCAGTACTTC. Translated, it gives CASSIFSSGNYEQYF.

This clone was observed a few times. V usage is TRBV19 and J usage is TRBJ1-2; the D is unclear. Trimming stripped 4 bases from V and 5 bases from J, with 20 bases between. Germline CDR1 is LNHDA and CDR2 is SQIVND (reference sequence). This CDR3 is 16 amino acids long. CDR3 amino acids: CASSTVSSAGRYGYTF. CDR3 bases: TGTGCCAGTAGTACGGTATCTTCGGCAGGCAGATATGGCTACACCTTC.

The CDR3 sequence: CASSLNAIYNEQFF. CDR3 nucleotide sequence: TGCGCCAGCAGCTTGAACGCGATATACAATGAGCAGTTCTTC. The chain couples TRBV5-1 to TRBJ2-1; D gene unclear. In germline, CDR1 is SGHRS, CDR2 YFSETQ. Trimming took off 1 base at V and 4 bases at J, with 9 bases between the two ends. This CDR3 is 14 amino acids long.

This chain joins TRBV25-1 and TRBJ1-4; unclear D gene. Trimming took off 7 bases at V and 4 bases at J, with 7 bases between the two ends. The germline V gene encodes CDR1 MGHDK and CDR2 SYGVNS. CDR3 length: 12 amino acids. The CDR3 DNA reads TGTGCCAGCAAGGACTATAATGAAAAACTGTTTTTT. Its protein product is CASKDYNEKLFF. The full variable domain, in which reference TRBV25-1 and TRBJ1-4 provide the parts outside the CDR3, is EADIYQTPRYLVIGTGKKITLECSQTMGHDKMYWYQQDPGMELHLIHYSYGVNSTEKGDLSSESTVSRIRTEHFPLTLESARPSHTSQYLCASKDYNEKLFFGSGTQLSVL.

This chain connects TRBV6-6 to TRBJ2-4; 11 positions agree with TRBD2. Trimming at V came to 6 bases and at J to 5 bases, leaving 9 bases not matched to a gene. Looked up from germline, CDR1 is MNHNY and CDR2 is SVGAGI (reference sequence). The CDR3 runs 16 residues. CDR3 sequence: CASSLLAGEGQNIQYF. For the CDR3, the DNA is TGTGCCAGCAGCCTACTAGCGGGAGAAGGGCAAAACATTCAGTACTTC.

This clone was observed a single time. This chain joins TRBV7-8 and TRBJ2-1; 10 bases line up with TRBD2. The trim removed 2 bases at V and 9 bases at J, leaving 7 bases unmatched. The germline gives CDR1 SGHVS, CDR2 FQNEAQ. This CDR3 has 15 amino acids. CDR3 in DNA: TGTGCCAGCAGCTTAAGAGCGGGAGGGTCCAGTGAGCAGTTCTTC. Its protein product is CASSLRAGGSSEQFF.

This clone has just one count. V gene TRBV30 combines with J gene TRBJ1-1, with 8 bases identical to TRBD1. CDR1 and CDR2 (germline): GTSNPN, SVGIG (reference sequence). The CDR3 contains 13 residues. With V trimmed by 3 bases and J by 4 bases, 4 bases remained unmatched. CDR3 bases: TGTGCCTGGAGGCTTACAGGGGGCACTGAAGCTTTCTTT. Translation: CAWRLTGGTEAFF.

The rearrangement links TRBV2 to TRBJ2-2; TRBD2 might be the D (5 bases). This CDR3 is 15 amino acids long. Deletions cut 4 bases from V and 2 bases from J, with 11 bases between. Germline-derived CDR1 and CDR2 are SNHLY and FYNNEI. CDR3 nucleotides: TGTGCCAGCAGTGGGACTGGCCGCAACACCGGGGAGCTGTTTTTT. This gives the protein CASSGTGRNTGELFF.

The rearrangement links TRBV18 to TRBJ2-7; TRBD2 matches at 12 bases. This CDR3 is built from 16 residues. The germline CDR1 and CDR2 sequences are KGHSH and LQKENI. J lost 4 bases, V lost 5 bases, and 9 bases had no gene match. CDR3 DNA: TGTGCCAGCTCAGTAGCTAGCGGGAGGGCCGGTTACGAGCAGTACTTC. Protein: CASSVASGRAGYEQYF.

This clone has only a few counts. The CDR3 is CSVEGEAGGYTF. In DNA, the CDR3 is TGCAGCGTTGAAGGTGAGGCCGGGGGCTACACCTTC. The chain carries TRBV29-1 and TRBJ1-2; D ambiguous. Germline V lookup: CDR1 SQVTM, CDR2 ANQGSEA. V was pared by 1 base and J by 8 bases, with 11 bases between. The CDR3 runs to 12 residues. The full variable domain, in which reference TRBV29-1 and TRBJ1-2 provide the parts outside the CDR3, is SAVISQKPSRDICQRGTSLTIQCQVDSQVTMMFWYRQQPGQSLTLIATANQGSEATYESGFVIDKFPISRPNLTFSTLTVSNMSPEDSSIYLCSVEGEAGGYTFGSGTRLTVV.

This rearrangement joins TRBV27 to TRBJ2-1, with D unresolved. Germline CDR1 is MNHEY and CDR2 is SMNVEV (reference sequence). This CDR3 contains 14 residues. V lost 5 bases to trimming and J lost 5 bases, with 13 bases between them. CDR3 sequence reads: CASSHHPTNNEQFF. The CDR3 region has the DNA TGTGCCAGCAGTCACCACCCAACTAACAATGAGCAGTTCTTC.

The chain employs TRBV11-3 and TRBJ2-2; 13 nucleotides agree with TRBD2. CDR1 is SGHNT and CDR2 is YENEEA in the germline V gene. The junction had 9 bases not matched to a gene; V was cut back by 5 bases and J by 3 bases. The CDR3 spans 18 residues. In nucleotides, the CDR3 is TGTGCCAGCAGCGCCCTACTAGCGGGGGGGCCGGACACCGGGGAGCTGTTTTTT. This gives the protein CASSALLAGGPDTGELFF. Full variable domain (rest looked up from reference TRBV11-3 and TRBJ2-2): EAGVVQSPRYKIIEKKQPVAFWCNPISGHNTLYWYLQNLGQGPELLIRYENEEAVDDSQLPKDRFSAERLKGVDSTLKIQPAELGDSAVYLCASSALLAGGPDTGELFFGEGSRLTVL.

This clone is a singleton in its sample. The J gene is TRBJ1-5, the V gene TRBV19; 7 bases align to TRBD1. Trimming cost V 7 bases and J 3 bases; bases outside gene matches: 18. There are 18 residues in the CDR3. Germline CDR1 reads LNHDA; CDR2 reads SQIVND (reference sequence). The CDR3 loop is CASINGGTGVVDNQPQHF. DNA for the CDR3: TGTGCCAGTATCAACGGGGGCACAGGGGTTGTGGACAATCAGCCCCAGCATTTT.

The chain recombines TRBV29-1 with TRBJ1-1; D is unresolved. Germline values: CDR1 SQVTM, CDR2 ANQGSEA. This CDR3 contains 12 residues. The V end was cut by 4 bases, the J end by 3 bases, with 9 bases between. Here the CDR3 DNA reads TGCAGCGTTGGGAGGAAGGACACTGAAGCTTTCTTT. It yields the protein CSVGRKDTEAFF.

The J gene is TRBJ1-2, the V gene TRBV5-8; 10 nucleotides align to TRBD1. Germline CDR1 reads SGHTS; CDR2 reads YDEGEE. The V gene end was trimmed by 4 bases and the J gene end by 11 bases; junction bases not matched to a gene: 8. The CDR3 is 13 amino acids. The CDR3, as DNA: TGTGCCAGCAGCAGACAGGGGGCGTTTAGTTACACCTTC. Its protein product is CASSRQGAFSYTF.

V usage is TRBV6-5 and J usage is TRBJ1-6, with D uncertain. Germline V gene lookup returns CDR1 MNHEY and CDR2 SVGAGI. V was shortened by 11 bases and J by 6 bases, with 14 bases between the two germline ends. This CDR3 is built from 13 residues. Here the CDR3 reads CARSEASNSPLHF. The CDR3 coding sequence is TGTGCCCGTAGCGAAGCTTCTAATTCACCCCTCCACTTT.

The chain employs TRBV10-3 and TRBJ1-6, with 8 positions matching TRBD1. The CDR3 covers 14 residues. Trimming took 2 bases from V and 7 from J; bases not matched to a gene: 1. Per germline, CDR1 ENHRY and CDR2 SYGVKD. The CDR3 spells CAISERDRNSPLHF. CDR3 nucleotides: TGTGCCATCAGTGAGAGGGACAGGAATTCACCCCTCCACTTT.

This rearrangement joins TRBV2 to TRBJ2-1, with TRBD2 matching 7 bases. V lost 2 bases and J lost 9; bases outside the gene matches: 4. This CDR3 region has 13 residues. CDR1 is SNHLY, CDR2 FYNNEI, per germline. The CDR3: CASSEWTRGEQFF. The CDR3 coding sequence is TGTGCCAGCAGTGAATGGACTAGAGGTGAGCAGTTCTTC.

This chain links TRBV13 with TRBJ2-7; 8 nucleotides agree with TRBD2. The CDR3 sequence is 15 residues long. The germline V gene has CDR1 PRHDT and CDR2 FYEKMQ (reference sequence). V shed 5 bases and J 2 bases; nucleotides not matched to a gene: 8. The CDR3 here is CASSQAAGGAYEQYF. In DNA, the CDR3 is TGTGCCAGCAGCCAAGCTGCGGGGGGAGCCTACGAGCAGTACTTC. The whole variable domain, remainder taken from reference TRBV13 and TRBJ2-7, is AAGVIQSPRHLIKEKRETATLKCYPIPRHDTVYWYQQGPGQDPQFLISFYEKMQSDKGSIPDRFSAQQFSDYHSELNMSSLELGDSALYFCASSQAAGGAYEQYFGPGTRLTVT.

The rearrangement joins TRBV11-3 to TRBJ2-1, with 11 bases aligning to TRBD2. V lost 3 bases to trimming and J lost 8 bases; unmatched junction nucleotides: 6. The length of the CDR3 is 15 residues. In germline, CDR1 is SGHNT, CDR2 YENEEA. The CDR3 DNA follows: TGTGCCAGCAGCTTCGCTAGCGGGGGGTTGGATGAGCAGTTCTTC. This codes for CASSFASGGLDEQFF.

The chain links TRBV7-8 to TRBJ2-2, with D possibly being TRBD1 (6 bases). With 5 bases removed from V and 1 base from J, the gap between germline ends came to 17 bases. The germline V gene has CDR1 SGHVS and CDR2 FQNEAQ. The CDR3 length is 17 residues. CDR3 sequence: CASSPPLRDKNTGELFF. As DNA, the CDR3 is TGTGCCAGCAGCCCTCCCCTCCGGGACAAGAACACCGGGGAGCTGTTTTTT.

Details on this clone: Other nucleotide sequences from this sample produce the same CDR3. The chain is built from TRBV9 and TRBJ2-7, with D hard to call. Trimming took off 0 bases at V and 0 bases at J, with 7 bases between the two ends. From germline, CDR1 is SGDLS and CDR2 YYNGEE. The CDR3 extends over 14 amino acids. CDR3 nucleotide sequence: TGTGCCAGCAGCGTAGTGCCGAGCTCCTACGAGCAGTACTTC. Protein product: CASSVVPSSYEQYF.

The chain couples TRBV7-9 to TRBJ1-1, with a weak D call TRBD1 (6 bases). The CDR3 length is 15 residues. V lost 3 bases and J lost 1, with 12 bases in between. Germline CDR1 reads SEHNR; CDR2 reads FQNEAQ (reference sequence). The CDR3: CASSFPTGRNTEAFF. DNA of the CDR3: TGTGCCAGCAGCTTTCCTACAGGGAGGAACACTGAAGCTTTCTTT. Looking up the rest from reference TRBV7-9 and TRBJ1-1 gives the full variable domain: DTGVSQNPRHKITKRGQNVTFRCDPISEHNRLYWYRQTLGQGPEFLTYFQNEAQLEKSRLLSDRFSAERPKGSFSTLEIQRTEQGDSAMYLCASSFPTGRNTEAFFGQGTRLTVV.

The chain employs TRBV7-2 and TRBJ2-1; 11 nucleotides agree with TRBD2. This CDR3 is built from 16 residues. Germline V gene sequence: CDR1 SGHTA, CDR2 FQGNSA. V shed 5 bases and J 10 bases; nucleotides not matched to a gene: 13. CDR3 sequence (DNA): TGTGCCAGCAGCGCGAGGAGGCTAGCGGGGGGTTACGAGCAGTTCTTC. This sequence encodes CASSARRLAGGYEQFF.

The chain links TRBV19 to TRBJ2-3; TRBD2 might be the D (6 bases). There are 18 residues in the CDR3. Trimming shortened V by 4 bases and J by 0 bases, and 20 bases separated the two germline ends. Germline loops: CDR1 LNHDA, CDR2 SQIVND (reference sequence). The CDR3 DNA reads TGTGCCAGTAGTAATCCCCTCCGGGAGAGGAGAAGCACAGATACGCAGTATTTT. Translation gives CASSNPLRERRSTDTQYF.

This sequence joins TRBV6-5 and TRBJ1-5; D remains unclear. The CDR3 has 13 residues. Germline V gives CDR1 MNHEY, CDR2 SVGAGI. V was clipped by 6 bases and J by 5 bases, with 11 bases between them. CDR3 DNA: TGTGCCAGCAGCGGGAGGTCGTATCAGCCCCAGCATTTT. Its protein is CASSGRSYQPQHF.

V and J are TRBV6-5 and TRBJ1-6; D is ambiguous. Trimming shortened V by 5 bases and J by 10 bases, and 18 bases separated the two germline ends. The germline CDR1 and CDR2 sequences are MNHEY and SVGAGI. The CDR3 extends over 15 amino acids. The CDR3 spells CASSLDGSTGSPLHF. For the CDR3, the DNA is TGTGCCAGCAGTCTCGACGGGTCGACTGGCTCACCCCTCCACTTT.

This clone was seen once. J is TRBJ2-5 and V is TRBV5-1, with D maybe TRBD1 (5 bases). Trimming shortened V by 0 bases and J by 1 base, and 7 bases separated the two germline ends. From germline, CDR1 is SGHRS and CDR2 YFSETQ. The CDR3 totals 14 residues. The CDR3 bases are TGCGCCAGCAGCTTGGGACAGATCCAAGAGACCCAGTACTTC. Translated: CASSLGQIQETQYF.

The chain links TRBV27 to TRBJ2-3; 11 bases match TRBD2. Trimming cost V 4 bases and J 4 bases; bases outside gene matches: 7. Germline V lookup: CDR1 MNHEY, CDR2 SMNVEV (reference sequence). The length of the CDR3 is 16 residues. Here the CDR3 reads CASSSPTSGSSDTQYF. The CDR3 coding sequence is TGTGCCAGCAGTTCTCCTACTAGCGGGAGTTCAGATACGCAGTATTTT.